This TCR beta chain was captured by sequencing in a study of Ad26.COV2.S vaccination and SARS-CoV-2 variants. The method was immunoSEQ multiplex PCR; TCRdb's version includes in-frame clones alone and lacks a portion of them. The sample carries some 330,000 clones, around 90% recorded once. Treatment here: some 19 received Ad26.COV2.S at low or high dose, single or two shots; roughly five received placebo; per-sample allocation not given. Samples analyzed were those drawn on day 63 after the first vaccine or placebo injection. The origin of this receptor is a person aged 18-65 years who received the Ad26.COV2.S COVID-19 vaccine or a placebo. The sequenced sample was peripheral blood, obtained in a trial of Ad26.COV2.S vaccine versus placebo.

CDR3 region: CASSESGSYNQPQHF. The CDR3 DNA is TGTGCCAGCAGTGAATCTGGATCCTACAATCAGCCCCAGCATTTT. The V call is TRBV6-1, the J call TRBJ1-5; unclear D gene. CDR1 and CDR2 from the germline V gene are MNHNS and SASEGT. V was cut by 2 bases and J by 3 bases, with 11 bases left in between. CDR3 length equals 15 residues.